The 19 T cell receptor beta chains presented below share a single source sample, sequenced in a study of shared clonotypes between healthy human individuals (dated by TCRdb to the early 2020s). The library was obtained by the immunoSEQ multiplex PCR assay. Not all clones reach the TCRdb copy of this immuneACCESS table, which keeps in-frame sequences only. Checked studies attribute under half of the gap to unresolved V genes and leave the rest unexplained. For this sample there are about 1,900,000 clones; less than 95% appear just once. 1% to 1.5% of the sample belongs to the ten largest clones. CD8 naive samples consisted of CD45RO-negative cells that were positively selected for CCR7, yielding a CD45RA+CCR7+ population without TemRA cells. Sequencing was carried out using naive CD8+ T cells sorted from blood. The cell subset or site label of this sample denotes: CD45RA+CCR7+. The receptors come from a man between 18 and 35 years old in good health.

This clone appeared once. This sequence joins TRBV6-5 and TRBJ2-3; D not certain. Germline V CDR1 and CDR2: MNHEY, SVGAGI. This CDR3 contains 13 residues. The V end was cut by 6 bases, the J end by 2 bases, with 9 bases between. CDR3 residues: CASSLSYTDTQYF. The CDR3 DNA is TGTGCCAGCAGCCTTTCTTACACAGATACGCAGTATTTT.

For this clone: Other DNA sequences within the sample encode an identical CDR3. The rearrangement joins TRBV7-9 to TRBJ2-7; D ambiguous. V was pared by 0 bases and J by 1 base, with 4 bases between. Germline V CDR1 and CDR2: SEHNR, FQNEAQ (reference sequence). This CDR3 spans 13 amino acids. Here the CDR3 reads CASSLAVSYEQYF. The CDR3 nucleotides are TGTGCCAGCAGCTTAGCTGTATCCTACGAGCAGTACTTC. Complete variable domain (other parts from reference TRBV7-9 and TRBJ2-7): DTGVSQNPRHKITKRGQNVTFRCDPISEHNRLYWYRQTLGQGPEFLTYFQNEAQLEKSRLLSDRFSAERPKGSFSTLEIQRTEQGDSAMYLCASSLAVSYEQYFGPGTRLTVT.

Points on this clone: Other DNA sequences in the same sample also yield this CDR3. The chain carries TRBV27 and TRBJ1-5; D is ambiguous. Per germline, CDR1 MNHEY and CDR2 SMNVEV (reference sequence). The CDR3 totals 14 residues. Trimming cost V 1 base and J 4 bases, with 8 bases left between them. In nucleotides, the CDR3 is TGTGCCAGCAGTTTATGGTCTGGGAATCAGCCCCAGCATTTT. Translated: CASSLWSGNQPQHF.

The V and J genes are TRBV19 and TRBJ1-1; D ambiguous. V was pared by 6 bases and J by 1 base, with 12 bases between. Germline lookup yields CDR1 LNHDA and CDR2 SQIVND (reference sequence). The CDR3 covers 14 residues. The CDR3 DNA reads TGTGCCAGTAGCCCTACGGTGGAGAACACTGAAGCTTTCTTT. Its translation: CASSPTVENTEAFF.

Only one count was recorded for this clone. V gene TRBV10-3 combines with J gene TRBJ1-1, with unresolved D. Deletions cut 0 bases from V and 4 bases from J, with 9 bases between. The CDR3 length is 14 residues. Per the germline V gene, CDR1 is ENHRY and CDR2 is SYGVKD. The CDR3 loop is CAISESEGSTEAFF. DNA of the CDR3: TGTGCCATCAGTGAGTCCGAGGGTAGCACTGAAGCTTTCTTT.

Comments on this clone: This specimen includes other DNA sequences encoding the same CDR3. The V and J genes are TRBV2 and TRBJ2-7; TRBD1 matches at 7 bases. Germline V gives CDR1 SNHLY, CDR2 FYNNEI. V trimming: 3 bases; J trimming: 2 bases; junction bases outside the gene matches: 1. The CDR3 length is 13 residues. The CDR3 is CASSDRGPYEQYF. CDR3 DNA: TGTGCCAGCAGTGATAGGGGGCCCTACGAGCAGTACTTC. Full variable domain (outside the CDR3, taken from reference TRBV2 and TRBJ2-7): EPEVTQTPSHQVTQMGQEVILRCVPISNHLYFYWYRQILGQKVEFLVSFYNNEISEKSEIFDDQFSVERPDGSNFTLKIRSTKLEDSAMYFCASSDRGPYEQYFGPGTRLTVT.

This rearrangement joins TRBV10-1 to TRBJ2-1, with D maybe TRBD2 (6 bases). The germline V gene has CDR1 WNHNN and CDR2 SYGVQD (reference sequence). This CDR3 has 14 amino acids. V was pared by 3 bases and J by 3 bases, with 9 bases between. The CDR3 sequence: CASSDGGIYNEQFF. CDR3 sequence (DNA): TGCGCCAGCAGTGACGGCGGGATCTACAATGAGCAGTTCTTC.

The chain couples TRBV6-5 to TRBJ2-7; 9 positions match TRBD1. V shed 6 bases, J shed 5 bases, and the junction held 8 bases outside the gene matches. This CDR3 is built from 14 residues. The germline CDR1 and CDR2 sequences are MNHEY and SVGAGI. The chain's CDR3 is CASRPGTGTDEQYF. CDR3 DNA: TGTGCCAGCAGACCCGGGACAGGGACGGACGAGCAGTACTTC.

For this clone: The same CDR3 is also encoded by other DNA sequences in this sample. The chain uses TRBV19 and TRBJ1-1; no reliable D call. The V and J ends lost 3 bases and 5 bases respectively, with 10 bases between them. The CDR3 spans 13 residues. Germline V gives CDR1 LNHDA, CDR2 SQIVND (reference sequence). CDR3 nucleotides: TGTGCCAGTAGTATTGGAGCCGGGACTGAAGCTTTCTTT. Translating gives CASSIGAGTEAFF.

The rearrangement links TRBV13 to TRBJ2-7, with 7 bases that match TRBD2. The germline CDR1 and CDR2 sequences are PRHDT and FYEKMQ (reference sequence). Trimming removed 4 bases from V and 5 bases from J; junction bases left unmatched: 2. The CDR3 contains 12 residues. This chain's CDR3 is CASSYREDEQYF. CDR3 bases: TGTGCCAGCAGCTACCGGGAGGACGAGCAGTACTTC. Drawing the rest from reference TRBV13 and TRBJ2-7, the complete variable domain is AAGVIQSPRHLIKEKRETATLKCYPIPRHDTVYWYQQGPGQDPQFLISFYEKMQSDKGSIPDRFSAQQFSDYHSELNMSSLELGDSALYFCASSYREDEQYFGPGTRLTVT.

The V call is TRBV27, the J call TRBJ1-1, with unresolved D. CDR1 is MNHEY and CDR2 is SMNVEV in the germline V gene (reference sequence). The CDR3 runs to 13 residues. V was clipped by 3 bases and J by 3 bases, with 8 bases between them. The CDR3 spells CASSFTADTEAFF. In DNA, the CDR3 is TGTGCCAGCAGTTTTACAGCGGACACTGAAGCTTTCTTT.

The V call is TRBV29-1, the J call TRBJ2-5; no definite D call. The CDR3 spans 10 residues. The germline gives CDR1 SQVTM, CDR2 ANQGSEA. Trimming took off 5 bases at V and 5 bases at J, with 6 bases between the two ends. The CDR3 coding sequence is TGCAGCGTTTCATGGGAGACCCAGTACTTC. Translating gives CSVSWETQYF.

J is TRBJ2-7 and V is TRBV19; D gene ambiguous. The germline V and J ends were trimmed by 4 bases and 2 bases, with 15 bases remaining between them. From germline, CDR1 is LNHDA and CDR2 SQIVND (reference sequence). CDR3 size: 15 residues. This CDR3 is CASSRWPANAYEQYF. The CDR3 nucleotides read TGTGCCAGTAGTAGGTGGCCAGCAAACGCCTACGAGCAGTACTTC.

This chain joins TRBV27 and TRBJ2-2; 8 nucleotides match TRBD2. The V segment lost 6 bases and the J segment 6 bases; nucleotides outside the gene matches: 9. The CDR3 sequence is 15 residues long. Germline lookup yields CDR1 MNHEY and CDR2 SMNVEV (reference sequence). The chain's CDR3 is CASRPRLATPGELFF. As DNA, the CDR3 is TGTGCCAGCAGGCCTAGACTAGCGACGCCCGGGGAGCTGTTTTTT.

The gene calls are TRBV4-1 and TRBJ2-2; tentatively, D is TRBD1 or TRBD2 (5 bases each). CDR1 is MGHRA and CDR2 is YSYEKL in the germline V gene. The CDR3 is 17 residues long. V was pared by 4 bases and J by 3 bases, with 18 bases between. This chain's CDR3 is CASSLFGDGVYTGELFF. Here the CDR3 DNA reads TGCGCCAGCAGCCTCTTTGGGGACGGGGTCTACACCGGGGAGCTGTTTTTT.

As regards this clone: Other DNA sequences in this sample translate to the same CDR3. This chain links TRBV6-5 with TRBJ2-7; 8 bases align to TRBD2. The CDR3 is 13 residues long. Germline loops: CDR1 MNHEY, CDR2 SVGAGI. J gave up 2 bases and V 3 bases, and 0 bases lay outside the gene matches. CDR3 region: CASSYSGAYEQYF. DNA of the CDR3: TGTGCCAGCAGTTATAGCGGGGCCTACGAGCAGTACTTC.

The chain has TRBV7-9 and TRBJ1-2; 11 nucleotides match TRBD1. The CDR3 runs 15 residues. Germline CDR1 SEHNR, CDR2 FQNEAQ (reference sequence). V lost 2 bases to trimming and J lost 7 bases; unmatched junction nucleotides: 6. For the CDR3, the DNA is TGTGCCAGCAGCTTACAGGACAGGGGGCCCATTGGCTACACCTTC. Translated, it gives CASSLQDRGPIGYTF.

Here the CDR3 DNA reads TGTGCCAGCAGTTCCCCGGAAGATAGCGGGATAGATACGCAGTATTTT. Protein sequence: CASSSPEDSGIDTQYF. The chain carries TRBV27 and TRBJ2-3, with TRBD2 matching 8 bases. Germline V lookup: CDR1 MNHEY, CDR2 SMNVEV (reference sequence). There are 16 residues in the CDR3. The J segment lost 5 bases and the V segment lost 4 bases, leaving 11 bases of the junction unmatched.

V gene TRBV19 combines with J gene TRBJ2-7; 13 positions match TRBD2. The V segment lost 5 bases and the J segment 2 bases; nucleotides outside the gene matches: 9. Germline CDR1 LNHDA, CDR2 SQIVND (reference sequence). This CDR3 contains 17 residues. CDR3 sequence reads: CASSHTGTSGEPYEQYF. CDR3 sequence (DNA): TGTGCCAGTAGTCATACCGGGACTAGCGGGGAACCCTACGAGCAGTACTTC.